This is a list of T cell receptor beta chains from one sample in a study of blood T cell repertoires in COVID-19. Sequencing used immunoSEQ multiplex PCR; TCRdb keeps in-frame clones, though not all of them. The table includes some 100,000 clones, 90% detected once. Source material: peripheral blood. All receptors come from a human donor in a cohort sampled during active COVID-19. The conserved cysteine and the conserved F or W are not part of the CDR3 here. Fields, in order: V gene, J gene, CDR3 protein.

TRBV29-1	TRBJ1-2	SVEDLNRAEGVYGYT
TRBV11-3	TRBJ1-5	ASSQSGSNQPQH
TRBV5-1	TRBJ2-5	ASSQLSGGVSRVGETQY
TRBV7-2	TRBJ2-3	ASRAGGTDTQY
TRBV6-6	TRBJ2-5	AIRGGSETQY
TRBV19	TRBJ1-2	ASSINFPGGMSYGYT
TRBV3-1/TRBV3-2	TRBJ2-1	ASSQDRGTSSYNEQF
TRBV7-2	TRBJ1-1	ASSLVSGNTEAF
TRBV7-3	TRBJ2-3	ASSPGTARPSTDTQY
TRBV28	TRBJ2-6	ASSLPQISGANVLT
TRBV13	TRBJ1-2	ASSPPIGTGGDDGYT
TRBV5-4	TRBJ2-2	ASSAASTELF
TRBV7-9	TRBJ1-4	ASSLMGRKRTNEKLF
TRBV7-3	TRBJ2-1	ASSGDGGSYNEQF
TRBV19	TRBJ2-3	ASSPQGLAGTDTQY
TRBV15	TRBJ1-1	ATSRGGQKRHTEAF
TRBV7-2	TRBJ2-1	ASSRQVREREDEQF
TRBV6-6	TRBJ1-1	ASFRGFNTEAF
TRBV7-9	TRBJ2-7	ASSLGGVGGYEQY
TRBV28	TRBJ2-7	ASRPTGTYEQY
TRBV7-2	TRBJ2-1	ASSLRRGAYNEQF
TRBV24-1	TRBJ2-1	ATSDPSSGTTRGNEQF
TRBV11-3	TRBJ1-2	ASSPRTGTKDGYT
TRBV6-5	TRBJ1-5	ASKNAGVSNQPQH
TRBV19	TRBJ2-7	ASSIGRDTSHGQY
TRBV7-3	TRBJ2-4	ASSLGQTGGAAKNIQY